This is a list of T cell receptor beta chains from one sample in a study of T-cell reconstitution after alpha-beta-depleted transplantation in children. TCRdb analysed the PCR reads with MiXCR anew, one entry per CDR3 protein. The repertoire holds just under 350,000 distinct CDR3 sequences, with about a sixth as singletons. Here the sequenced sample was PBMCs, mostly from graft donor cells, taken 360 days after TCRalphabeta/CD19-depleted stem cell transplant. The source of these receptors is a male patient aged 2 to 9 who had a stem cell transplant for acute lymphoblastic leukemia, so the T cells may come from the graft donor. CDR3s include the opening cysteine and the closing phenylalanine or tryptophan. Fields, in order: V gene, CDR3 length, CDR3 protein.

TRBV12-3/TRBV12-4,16,CASRGTSGRKWNEQFF
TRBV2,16,CASRERRASPTDTQYF
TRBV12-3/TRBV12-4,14,CASSSPGPFHEQFF
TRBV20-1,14,CSARADGLSYEQYF
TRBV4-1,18,CASSTPSEGRGRNTEAFF
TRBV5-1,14,CASSPGLGADTQYF
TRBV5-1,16,CASSLVGGVLTDTQYF
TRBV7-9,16,CASSLGSGGTNEKLFF
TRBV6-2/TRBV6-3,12,CASSPYTDTQYF
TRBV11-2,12,CASSLYNSPLHF
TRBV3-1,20,CASSHYPTGTGRDSNQPQHF
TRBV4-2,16,CASSQWTSASTDTQYF
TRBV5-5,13,CASSVTVLETQYF
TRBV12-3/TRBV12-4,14,CASSPSTGLYEQYF
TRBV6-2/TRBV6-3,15,CASRAGTGINEKLFF
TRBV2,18,CASIRWGASGISYNEQFF
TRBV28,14,CASSRDQVVNIQYF
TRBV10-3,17,CAISEPSGAGGADTQYF
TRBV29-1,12,CSVDRKNTEAFF
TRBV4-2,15,CASSQEVQGADTQYF
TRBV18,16,CASSTTETGVSYEQYF
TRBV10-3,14,CAISSTGADGELFF
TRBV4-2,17,CASSQATQGVLDNEQFF
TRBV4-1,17,CASSHVGRDTYYNEQFF
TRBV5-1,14,CASSTGTGHYEQYF
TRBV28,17,CASSLEGEIGSTDTQYF
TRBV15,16,CATSRVLAGALNEQFF
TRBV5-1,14,CASSYTGDPYEQYF
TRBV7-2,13,CASSFPGLHEQFF
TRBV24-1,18,CATSGPDSAAPDYNEQFF
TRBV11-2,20,CASSLYGDWDSGSTRNEQFF
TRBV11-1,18,CASSPVAVRDRGHYEQYF
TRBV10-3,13,CAISLQDTGELFF
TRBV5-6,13,CASSFGEIHEQYF
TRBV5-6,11,CASSGNYEQYF
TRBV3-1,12,CASSQLDGGYTF
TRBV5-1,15,CASSSRQGLYNEQFF
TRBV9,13,CASSVAGRETQYF
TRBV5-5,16,CASSFRRTGGYYEQYF
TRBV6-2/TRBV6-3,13,CASSSAFEREQFF
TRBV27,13,CASSLERYGEQYF
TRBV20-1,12,CSAPGVPGELFF
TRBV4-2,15,CASSQDILAGDEQFF
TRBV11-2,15,CASSTPRGRVTEAFF
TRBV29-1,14,CSVESLAVENTQYF
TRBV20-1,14,CSSQSPDPSYEQYF
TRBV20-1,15,CSASKTSGSRNEQFF
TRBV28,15,CASSFGQDGDYGYTF
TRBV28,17,CAISNFGAGGVGQPQHF
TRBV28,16,CASSMGTTYRTDTQYF
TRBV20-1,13,CSADNRGEGEQYF
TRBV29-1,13,CSVGQVFGDTQYF